This T cell receptor beta chain was captured by sequencing in a study of response to subunit inactivated influenza vaccine. Study results and caveats: Authors suggested few new T cells are recruited by each seasonal influenza vaccination.

Germline values: CDR1 SGHAT, CDR2 FQNNGV. This CDR3 region has 16 residues. V gave up 5 bases and J gave up 4 bases; unmatched junction bases: 9. TCRdb independently ran MiXCR on the RT-PCR reads; one entry per CDR3 protein. This sample has more than 700,000 distinct CDR3 sequences, with 21% found just once. This clonotype was observed a few times. Its target is not known. The chain couples TRBV11-2 to TRBJ2-1; 9 bases align to TRBD1. The sample was PBMCs from blood, taken 5 days after vaccination. This clonotype was obtained from a man aged 45-65 years who received an inactivated influenza vaccine. The chain's CDR3 is CASSTTTGGGYNEQFF. CDR3 nucleotides: TGTGCCAGCAGCACTACGACAGGGGGGGGATACAATGAGCAGTTCTTC.